Presented here are 2 T cell receptor beta chains from one specimen sequenced in a study of cytotoxic CD8 clonotypes in ibrutinib-treated CLL. Sequencing was performed with immunoSEQ multiplex PCR; in TCRdb, only in-frame clones are kept and a portion is missing. This sample has about 140,000 clones, with approximately 80% found just once. This specimen consisted of PBMCs, obtained after 36 months of ibrutinib treatment. The receptors here all came from a human donor with chronic lymphocytic leukemia.

This chain joins TRBV5-3 and TRBJ2-1, with 12 bases aligning to TRBD2. TRBV5-3 is labeled an ORF, and its function is uncertain. The CDR3 sequence is 23 residues long. The V and J ends lost 6 bases and 4 bases, in that order; junction bases with no gene match: 29. The CDR3 nucleotides read TGTGCCAGAACCAAATTCCCCCTCCCGGGACTAGCGGGCATCGACCTTCAATACAATGAGCAGTTCTTC. Its protein is CARTKFPLPGLAGIDLQYNEQFF.

This rearrangement joins TRBV9 to TRBJ1-1, with 9 nucleotides matching TRBD1. The germline CDR1 and CDR2 sequences are SGDLS and YYNGEE. The CDR3 contains 16 residues. V shed 4 bases, J shed 1 base, and the junction held 8 bases outside the gene matches. The CDR3 region is CASSPGQGTQNTEAFF. CDR3 DNA: TGTGCCAGCAGCCCGGGACAGGGAACTCAGAACACTGAAGCTTTCTTT. Full variable domain (missing parts from reference TRBV9 and TRBJ1-1): DSGVTQTPKHLITATGQRVTLRCSPRSGDLSVYWYQQSLDQGLQFLIQYYNGEERAKGNILERFSAQQFPDLHSELNLSSLELGDSALYFCASSPGQGTQNTEAFFGQGTRLTVV.